These T cell receptor beta chains were read from a single sample in a study of blood T cell repertoires in COVID-19. Produced via immunoSEQ multiplex PCR; TCRdb's table is partial and in-frame only. Of tens of thousands of clones listed, 75% to 80% are singletons. Source material: peripheral blood. The receptors shown here come from a woman older than 75 with acute or convalescent COVID-19. CDR3s include the opening cysteine and the closing phenylalanine or tryptophan. A D gene is named only where the DNA matches it firmly. Clone size is given for some rows only: seen once, a few or many times, or a class if the clone is expanded.

TRBV2,TRBJ1-1,.,.,CAVGQGTEAFF,TGTGCCGTCGGGCAGGGCACTGAAGCTTTCTTT
TRBV19,TRBJ1-6,.,.,CASADIDSNNSPLHF,TGTGCCAGTGCGGACATAGACAGCAATAATTCACCCCTCCACTTT
TRBV6-5,TRBJ1-2,TRBD1,.,CASSPTTGVNYGYTF,TGTGCCAGCAGTCCGACGACAGGGGTGAACTATGGCTACACCTTC
TRBV28,TRBJ2-7,.,.,CASSKGGVGTYEQYF,TGTGCCAGCAGTAAGGGGGGGGTCGGGACCTACGAGCAGTACTTC
TRBV7-3,TRBJ1-5,.,.,CASSSSTYEGNQPQHF,TGTGCCAGCAGCTCCTCTACCTATGAGGGCAATCAGCCCCAGCATTTT
TRBV10-2,TRBJ2-7,TRBD2,.,CASSNSGRAKYEQYF,TGCGCCAGCAGTAATAGCGGGAGGGCCAAGTACGAGCAGTACTTC
TRBV5-4,TRBJ2-7,.,.,CASSLSFNEQYF,TGTGCCAGCAGCTTGAGCTTCAACGAGCAGTACTTC
TRBV19,TRBJ1-5,TRBD1,.,CASSDNRGLPNQPQHF,TGTGCCAGTAGTGATAACAGGGGACTGCCCAATCAGCCCCAGCATTTT
TRBV7-9,TRBJ1-5,TRBD1,.,CASSLGQGGGQPQHF,TGTGCCAGCAGCTTAGGACAGGGAGGAGGTCAGCCCCAGCATTTT
TRBV18,TRBJ2-3,.,few,CASSRDLPSTDTQYF,TGTGCCAGCTCACGGGACTTACCTAGCACAGATACGCAGTATTTT
TRBV18,TRBJ2-6,TRBD1,.,CASSYGQGPGANVLTF,TGTGCCAGCTCGTACGGACAGGGGCCTGGGGCCAACGTCCTGACTTTC
TRBV7-9,TRBJ2-1,TRBD2,few,CASSHSGRGYEQFF,TGTGCCAGCAGCCATAGCGGGAGAGGGTATGAGCAGTTCTTC
TRBV7-3,TRBJ2-7,.,few,CASSPIGLFTPPYEQYF,TGTGCCAGCAGCCCAATTGGGCTATTTACACCACCCTACGAGCAGTACTTC
TRBV5-1,TRBJ1-5,.,.,CASSLAGDNNQPQHF,TGCGCCAGCAGCTTGGCCGGGGACAACAATCAGCCCCAGCATTTT
TRBV4-1,TRBJ2-5,.,.,CASSRTGWGRTQYF,TGCGCCAGCAGCCGAACAGGGTGGGGTAGGACCCAGTACTTC
TRBV5-1,TRBJ2-7,.,.,CASNKGPGGSSYEQYF,TGCGCCAGCAACAAAGGCCCAGGGGGGAGCTCCTACGAGCAGTACTTC
TRBV28,TRBJ2-1,TRBD2,few,CASSFGLSGRASNEQFF,TGTGCCAGCAGTTTTGGATTGAGCGGGAGGGCCTCCAATGAGCAGTTCTTC
TRBV19,TRBJ2-7,TRBD2,.,CASSIVLTSGRYEQYF,TGTGCCAGTAGTATAGTACTGACTAGCGGGAGATACGAGCAGTACTTC